This TCR beta chain appears in the sequencing data of a study of cytomegalovirus exposure and HLA in healthy donors. Across the whole study: Genetic ancestry analysis placed around four fifths of the approximately 390 donors that were genotyped in the Caucasian-associated cluster.

Primers included in the PCR were 60 Vbeta and 13 Jbeta primers. Using immunoSEQ multiplex PCR, the repertoire was profiled, and TCRdb retains in-frame clones only, with some absent. The sample shows fewer than 180,000 clones, about three fifths of them seen only once. Broader study findings: Looking again later, the authors saw that most CMV-associated TCR beta chains seemed HLA-restricted.

In the case of this clone: Its antigen is unidentified.

Germline V gene data show CDR1 as LGHNA and CDR2 as YSLEER. With 0 bases clipped from V and 5 bases from J, the junction kept 17 bases outside the gene matches. The CDR3 has 20 residues. Sequenced input: PBMCs. This clonotype was obtained from a woman aged 55 to 70 in good health and CMV-seropositive. V gene TRBV4-3 combines with J gene TRBJ2-2, with 8 positions matching TRBD2. The CDR3 sequence: CASSQDWGGLAGSGTGELFF. DNA of the CDR3: TGCGCCAGCAGCCAAGATTGGGGAGGGCTAGCGGGCTCGGGGACCGGGGAGCTGTTTTTT.